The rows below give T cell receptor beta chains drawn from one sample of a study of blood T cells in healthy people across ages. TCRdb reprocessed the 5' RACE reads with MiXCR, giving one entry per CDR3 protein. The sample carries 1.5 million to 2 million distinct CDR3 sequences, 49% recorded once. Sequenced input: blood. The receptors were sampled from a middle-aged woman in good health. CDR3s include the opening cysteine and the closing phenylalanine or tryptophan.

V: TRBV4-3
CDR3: CASSQDGTGGVYEQYF

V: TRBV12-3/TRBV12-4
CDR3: CASRSGGSGELFF

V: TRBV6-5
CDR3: CASSYSLAVQETQYF

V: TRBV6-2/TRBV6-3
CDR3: CASSDVGQANYGYTF

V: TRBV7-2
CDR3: CASSDSGGVDTQYF

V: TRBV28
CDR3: CASTQGTWSYEQYF

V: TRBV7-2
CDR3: CASSLMRLMITDTQYF

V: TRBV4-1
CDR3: CASSPAGTSAYNEQFF

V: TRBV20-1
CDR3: CSAKTQAGGETDTQYF

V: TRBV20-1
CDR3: CSARTSGDIYEQYF

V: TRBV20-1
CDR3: CSASLASGGRTDTQYF

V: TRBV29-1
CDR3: CSLSRGDTQYF

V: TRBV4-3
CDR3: CASSPGPIGLAGETQYF

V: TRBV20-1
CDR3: CSARGLLYGYTF

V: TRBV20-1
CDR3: CSARTPPGQKDYGYTF

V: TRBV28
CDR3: CASSSGLGRETQYF

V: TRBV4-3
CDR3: CASSQADRAGDYGYTF

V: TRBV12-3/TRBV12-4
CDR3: CASSSWGGKNTEAFF

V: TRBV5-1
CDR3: CASKERGSPGDTQYF

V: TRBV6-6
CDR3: CASRPAGEDQPQHF

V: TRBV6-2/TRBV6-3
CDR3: CASRFGENYEQYF

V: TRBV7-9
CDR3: CASSLPSGGLRDTQYF

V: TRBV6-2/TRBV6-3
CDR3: CASSYPPGTGNIDEQFF

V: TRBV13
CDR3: CASSLFGGTDNSPLHF

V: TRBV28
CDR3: CASSSEAYGYTF

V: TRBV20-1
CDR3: CSARPLRRGFGNEQFF

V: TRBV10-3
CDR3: CATGTGRFEQYF

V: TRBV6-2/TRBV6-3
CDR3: CASSYLTGGRPDTQYF

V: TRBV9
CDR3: CASSVADSTDTQYF